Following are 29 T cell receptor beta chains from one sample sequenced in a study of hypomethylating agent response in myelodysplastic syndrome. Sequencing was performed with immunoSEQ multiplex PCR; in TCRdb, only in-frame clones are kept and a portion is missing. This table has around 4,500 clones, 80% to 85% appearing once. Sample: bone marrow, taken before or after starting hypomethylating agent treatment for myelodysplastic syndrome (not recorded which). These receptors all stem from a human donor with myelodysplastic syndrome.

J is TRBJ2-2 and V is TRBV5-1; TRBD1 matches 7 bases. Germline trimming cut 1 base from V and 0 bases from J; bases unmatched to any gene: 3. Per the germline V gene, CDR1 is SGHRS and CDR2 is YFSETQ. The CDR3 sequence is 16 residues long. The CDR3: CASSLWQGANTGELFF. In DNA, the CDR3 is TGCGCCAGCAGCTTGTGGCAGGGGGCGAACACCGGGGAGCTGTTTTTT.

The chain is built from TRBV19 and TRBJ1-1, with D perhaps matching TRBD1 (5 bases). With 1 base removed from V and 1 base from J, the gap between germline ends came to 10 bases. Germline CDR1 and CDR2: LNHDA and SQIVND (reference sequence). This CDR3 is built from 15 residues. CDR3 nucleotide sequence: TGTGCCAGTAGTATAGCCGGGGGAGCGAACACTGAAGCTTTCTTT. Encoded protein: CASSIAGGANTEAFF.

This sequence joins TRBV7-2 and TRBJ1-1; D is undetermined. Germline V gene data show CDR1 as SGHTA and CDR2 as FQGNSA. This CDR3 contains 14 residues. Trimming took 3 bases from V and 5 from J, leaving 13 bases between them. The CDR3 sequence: CASSFMGFGTEAFF. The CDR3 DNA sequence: TGTGCCAGCAGCTTTATGGGGTTCGGGACTGAAGCTTTCTTT.

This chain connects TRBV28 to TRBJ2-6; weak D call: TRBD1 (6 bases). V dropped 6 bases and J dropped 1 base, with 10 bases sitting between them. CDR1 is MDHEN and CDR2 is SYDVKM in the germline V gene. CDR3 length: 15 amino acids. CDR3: CASSPTGSGANVLTF. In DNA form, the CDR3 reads TGTGCCAGCAGCCCCACAGGGTCTGGGGCCAACGTCCTGACTTTC.

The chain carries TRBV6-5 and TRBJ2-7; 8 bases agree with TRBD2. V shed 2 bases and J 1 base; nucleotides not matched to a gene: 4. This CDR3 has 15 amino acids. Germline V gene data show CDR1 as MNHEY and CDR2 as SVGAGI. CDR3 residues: CASSYASGSSYEQYF. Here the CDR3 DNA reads TGTGCCAGCAGTTACGCAAGCGGGAGTTCCTACGAGCAGTACTTC.

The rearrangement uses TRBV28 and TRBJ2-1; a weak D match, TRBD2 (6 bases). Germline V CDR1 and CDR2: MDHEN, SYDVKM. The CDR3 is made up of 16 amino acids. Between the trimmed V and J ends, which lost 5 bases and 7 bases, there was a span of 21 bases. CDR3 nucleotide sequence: TGTGCCAGCAGTCCCCCATTACTAGCAGGTAGGAATGAGCAGTTCTTC. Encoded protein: CASSPPLLAGRNEQFF.

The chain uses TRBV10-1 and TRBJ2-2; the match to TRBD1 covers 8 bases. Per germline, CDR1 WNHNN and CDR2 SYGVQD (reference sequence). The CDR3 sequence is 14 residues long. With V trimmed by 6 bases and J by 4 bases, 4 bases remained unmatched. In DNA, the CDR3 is TGCGCCAGCAGAAAAGACAGGGGCACCGGGGAGCTGTTTTTT. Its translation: CASRKDRGTGELFF.

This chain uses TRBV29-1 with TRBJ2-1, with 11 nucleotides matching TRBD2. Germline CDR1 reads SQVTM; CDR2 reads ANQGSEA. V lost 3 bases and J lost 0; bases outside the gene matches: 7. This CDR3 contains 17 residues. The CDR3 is CSVDGLAGGYSYNEQFF. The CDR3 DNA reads TGCAGCGTTGACGGGCTAGCGGGAGGATACTCCTACAATGAGCAGTTCTTC.

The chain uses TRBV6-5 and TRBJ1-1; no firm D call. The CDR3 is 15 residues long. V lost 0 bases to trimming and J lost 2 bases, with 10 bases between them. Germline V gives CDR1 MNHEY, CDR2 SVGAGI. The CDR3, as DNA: TGTGCCAGCAGTTACTCTAACAGACGAAACACTGAAGCTTTCTTT. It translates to CASSYSNRRNTEAFF.

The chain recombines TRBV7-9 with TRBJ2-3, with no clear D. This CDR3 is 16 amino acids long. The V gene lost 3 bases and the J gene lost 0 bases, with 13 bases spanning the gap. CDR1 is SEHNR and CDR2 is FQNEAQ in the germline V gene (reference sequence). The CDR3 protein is CASSFSAHSSTDTQYF. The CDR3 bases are TGTGCCAGCAGCTTCTCCGCACATTCTAGCACAGATACGCAGTATTTT. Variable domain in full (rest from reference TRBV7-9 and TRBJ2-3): DTGVSQNPRHKITKRGQNVTFRCDPISEHNRLYWYRQTLGQGPEFLTYFQNEAQLEKSRLLSDRFSAERPKGSFSTLEIQRTEQGDSAMYLCASSFSAHSSTDTQYFGPGTRLTVL.

The CDR3 loop is CASSEWRLEETQYF. CDR3 DNA: TGTGCCAGCAGTGAATGGAGACTAGAAGAGACCCAGTACTTC. The gene calls are TRBV6-1 and TRBJ2-5, with D tentatively TRBD2 (6 bases). The germline V and J ends were trimmed by 2 bases and 3 bases, with 10 bases remaining between them. The CDR3 covers 14 residues. CDR1 is MNHNS, CDR2 SASEGT, per germline.

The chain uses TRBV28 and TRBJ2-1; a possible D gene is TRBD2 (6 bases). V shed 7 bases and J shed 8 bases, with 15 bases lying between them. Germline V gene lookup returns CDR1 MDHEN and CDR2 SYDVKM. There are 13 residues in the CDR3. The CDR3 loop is CASISGPLDEQFF. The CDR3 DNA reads TGTGCCAGCATTAGCGGCCCGTTGGATGAGCAGTTCTTC.

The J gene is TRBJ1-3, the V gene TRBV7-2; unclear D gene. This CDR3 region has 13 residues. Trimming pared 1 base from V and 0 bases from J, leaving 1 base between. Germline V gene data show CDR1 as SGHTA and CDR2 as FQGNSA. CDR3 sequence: CASSLDSGNTIYF. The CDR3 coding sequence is TGTGCCAGCAGCTTAGACTCTGGAAACACCATATATTTT.

CDR3 nucleotide sequence: TGTGCCAGCAGACAGGGTCTGAACACTGAAGCTTTCTTT. Its translation: CASRQGLNTEAFF. The chain combines TRBV14 with TRBJ1-1; D may be TRBD1 (6 bases). V lost 6 bases to trimming and J lost 0 bases, with 8 bases between them. Germline assignment: CDR1 SGHDN and CDR2 FVKESK. The CDR3 spans 13 residues.

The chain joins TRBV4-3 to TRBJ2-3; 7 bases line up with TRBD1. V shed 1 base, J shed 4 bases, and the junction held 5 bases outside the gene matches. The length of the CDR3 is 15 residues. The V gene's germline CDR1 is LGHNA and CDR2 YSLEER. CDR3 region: CASSQGDRDADTQYF. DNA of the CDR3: TGCGCCAGCAGCCAAGGGGACAGAGACGCAGATACGCAGTATTTT.

CDR3 bases: TGTGCCAGTAGTATGGTCCCAGGAGTGGACACTGAAGCTTTCTTT. It specifies CASSMVPGVDTEAFF. V gene TRBV19 combines with J gene TRBJ1-1; D unresolved. The CDR3 is 15 residues long. Germline assignment: CDR1 LNHDA and CDR2 SQIVND (reference sequence). Trimming pared 3 bases from V and 3 bases from J, leaving 14 bases between.

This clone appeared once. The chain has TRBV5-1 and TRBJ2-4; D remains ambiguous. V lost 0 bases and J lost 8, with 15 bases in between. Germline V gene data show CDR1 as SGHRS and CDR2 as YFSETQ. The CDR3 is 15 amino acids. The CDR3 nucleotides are TGCGCCAGCAGCTTGGTGGGCAACCCTGGGGACATTCAGTACTTC. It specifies CASSLVGNPGDIQYF.

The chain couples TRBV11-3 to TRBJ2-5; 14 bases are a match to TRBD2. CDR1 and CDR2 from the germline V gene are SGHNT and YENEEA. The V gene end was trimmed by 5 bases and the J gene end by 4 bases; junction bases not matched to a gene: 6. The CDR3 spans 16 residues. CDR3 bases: TGTGCCAGCAGCCCCGGGACTAGCGGGAGTGGAGAGACCCAGTACTTC. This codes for CASSPGTSGSGETQYF.

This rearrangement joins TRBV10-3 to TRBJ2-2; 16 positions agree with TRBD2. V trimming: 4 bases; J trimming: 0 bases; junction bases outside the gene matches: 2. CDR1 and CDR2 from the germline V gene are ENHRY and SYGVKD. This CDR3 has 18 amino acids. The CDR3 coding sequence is TGTGCCATCAGTGGGGGACTAGCGGGAGGGGCGAACACCGGGGAGCTGTTTTTT. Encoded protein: CAISGGLAGGANTGELFF.

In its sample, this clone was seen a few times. DNA of the CDR3: TGTGCCAGCAGCCAAGGACCCAGGGACCCTAGGCAGTATTTT. Amino acids: CASSQGPRDPRQYF. This chain connects TRBV14 to TRBJ2-3; D assignment may be TRBD1 or TRBD2 (5 bases each). The germline gives CDR1 SGHDN, CDR2 FVKESK. V gave up 1 base and J gave up 11 bases, with 16 bases separating them. The CDR3 is 14 amino acids.

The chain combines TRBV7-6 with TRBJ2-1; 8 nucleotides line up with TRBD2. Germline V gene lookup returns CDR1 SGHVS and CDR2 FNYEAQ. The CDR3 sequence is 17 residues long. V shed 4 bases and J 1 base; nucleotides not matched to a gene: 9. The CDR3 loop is CASSSPGAGASYNEQFF. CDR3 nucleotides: TGTGCCAGCAGCTCCCCCGGAGCGGGAGCATCCTACAATGAGCAGTTCTTC. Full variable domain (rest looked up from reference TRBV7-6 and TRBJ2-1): GAGVSQSPRYKVTKRGQDVALRCDPISGHVSLYWYRQALGQGPEFLTYFNYEAQQDKSGLPNDRFSAERPEGSISTLTIQRTEQRDSAMYRCASSSPGAGASYNEQFFGPGTRLTVL.

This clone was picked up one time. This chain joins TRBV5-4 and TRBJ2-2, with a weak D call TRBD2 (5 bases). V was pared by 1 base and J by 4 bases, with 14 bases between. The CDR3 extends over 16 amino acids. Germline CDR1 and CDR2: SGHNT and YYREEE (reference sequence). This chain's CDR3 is CASSLKGSGGTGELFF. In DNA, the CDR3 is TGTGCCAGCAGCTTGAAAGGGAGCGGCGGCACCGGGGAGCTGTTTTTT.

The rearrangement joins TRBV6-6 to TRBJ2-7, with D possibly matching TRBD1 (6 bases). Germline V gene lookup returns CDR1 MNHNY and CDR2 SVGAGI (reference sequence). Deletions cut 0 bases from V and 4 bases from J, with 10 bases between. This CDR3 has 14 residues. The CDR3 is CASSYSTGGYEQYF. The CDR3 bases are TGTGCCAGCAGTTACTCGACAGGCGGATACGAGCAGTACTTC.

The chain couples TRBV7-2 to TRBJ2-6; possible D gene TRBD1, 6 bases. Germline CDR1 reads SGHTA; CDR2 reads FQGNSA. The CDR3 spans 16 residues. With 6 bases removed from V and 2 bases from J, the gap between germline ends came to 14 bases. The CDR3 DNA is TGTGCCAGCAGAGTAGGGGGTCAAACTGGGGCCAACGTCCTGACTTTC. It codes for CASRVGGQTGANVLTF.

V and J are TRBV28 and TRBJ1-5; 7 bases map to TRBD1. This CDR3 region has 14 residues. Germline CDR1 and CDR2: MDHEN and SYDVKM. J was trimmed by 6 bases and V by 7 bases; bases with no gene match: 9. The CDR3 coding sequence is TGTGCCAGCACCCTAGGGACAGCCCCTCAGCCCCAGCATTTT. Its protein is CASTLGTAPQPQHF.

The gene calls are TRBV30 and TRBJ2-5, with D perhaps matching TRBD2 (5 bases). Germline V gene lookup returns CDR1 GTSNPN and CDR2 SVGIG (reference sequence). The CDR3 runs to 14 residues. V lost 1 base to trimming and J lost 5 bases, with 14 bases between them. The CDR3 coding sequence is TGTGCCTGGAGTGCCGCAGGAGGAGAGGAGACCCAGTACTTC. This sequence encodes CAWSAAGGEETQYF.

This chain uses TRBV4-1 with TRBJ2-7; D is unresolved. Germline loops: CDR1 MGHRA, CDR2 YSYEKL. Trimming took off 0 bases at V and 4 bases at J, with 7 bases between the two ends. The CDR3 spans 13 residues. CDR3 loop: CASSQEYQYEQYF. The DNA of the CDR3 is TGCGCCAGCAGCCAAGAATATCAATACGAGCAGTACTTC.

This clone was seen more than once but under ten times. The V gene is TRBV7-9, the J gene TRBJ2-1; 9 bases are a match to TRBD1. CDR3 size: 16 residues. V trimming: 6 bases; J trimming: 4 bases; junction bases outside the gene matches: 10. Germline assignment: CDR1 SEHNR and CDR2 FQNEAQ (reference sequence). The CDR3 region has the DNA TGTGCCAGCAGGCCGATCCGGGACAGGGATTACAATGAGCAGTTCTTC. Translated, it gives CASRPIRDRDYNEQFF. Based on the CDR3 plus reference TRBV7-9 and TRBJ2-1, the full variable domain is DTGVSQNPRHKITKRGQNVTFRCDPISEHNRLYWYRQTLGQGPEFLTYFQNEAQLEKSRLLSDRFSAERPKGSFSTLEIQRTEQGDSAMYLCASRPIRDRDYNEQFFGPGTRLTVL.

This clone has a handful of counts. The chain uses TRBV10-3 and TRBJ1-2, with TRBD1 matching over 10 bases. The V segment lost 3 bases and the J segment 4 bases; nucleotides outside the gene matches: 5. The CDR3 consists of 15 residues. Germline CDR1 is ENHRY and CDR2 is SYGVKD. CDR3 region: CAISERTGGVYGYTF. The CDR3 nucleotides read TGTGCCATCAGTGAAAGGACAGGGGGTGTCTATGGCTACACCTTC.